This T cell receptor (beta chain) was sequenced for a study of cytomegalovirus exposure and HLA in healthy donors. V was pared by 5 bases and J by 5 bases, with 9 bases of the junction left unmatched. This CDR3 spans 16 amino acids. CDR1 is SGHAT and CDR2 is FQNNGV in the germline V gene. The PCR used 60 Vbeta and 13 Jbeta primers. Here immunoSEQ multiplex PCR was the method, and the copy in TCRdb shows in-frame clones only, minus some. The sample holds 200,000 to 250,000 clones, 70% seen once. The sample taken for sequencing was PBMCs. The origin of this receptor is a man aged 35 to 55 in good health and CMV-seropositive. The gene calls are TRBV11-2 and TRBJ2-1; 10 bases match TRBD2. CDR3 nucleotide sequence: TGTGCCAGCAGCGACTTAGCGGGGGGCATCGACAATGAGCAGTTCTTC. The encoded protein is CASSDLAGGIDNEQFF.